The 30 T cell receptor beta chains in this list originate from one sample, sequenced in a study of T-cell memory formation after mild COVID-19. MiXCR was run by TCRdb on the 5' RACE reads, yielding one entry per CDR3 protein. The data hold about 400,000 distinct CDR3 sequences, with roughly 18% observed a single time. The specimen was PBMCs or a T cell subset sorted from them (not recorded which). These receptors were taken from a man aged 18 to 30 who had mild COVID-19 (a few samples of this study predate the infection). Cell type and time point are not known.

The chain recombines TRBV7-6 with TRBJ1-1, with D hard to call. V gave up 6 bases and J gave up 0 bases, with 14 bases separating them. This CDR3 is built from 15 residues. CDR1 and CDR2 (germline): SGHVS, FNYEAQ. CDR3 coding DNA: TGTGCCAGCAGGGCGGAAGCTGGGATGAACACTGAAGCTTTCTTT. It translates to CASRAEAGMNTEAFF.

The chain has TRBV7-9 and TRBJ1-1, with TRBD1 matching over 7 bases. This CDR3 has 14 residues. J lost 5 bases, V lost 3 bases, and 6 bases had no gene match. In germline, CDR1 is SEHNR, CDR2 FQNEAQ (reference sequence). CDR3 in amino acids: CASSFDRDWTEAFF. CDR3 nucleotide sequence: TGTGCCAGCAGCTTTGACAGGGATTGGACTGAAGCTTTCTTT. The full variable domain, in which reference TRBV7-9 and TRBJ1-1 provide the parts outside the CDR3, is DTGVSQNPRHKITKRGQNVTFRCDPISEHNRLYWYRQTLGQGPEFLTYFQNEAQLEKSRLLSDRFSAERPKGSFSTLEIQRTEQGDSAMYLCASSFDRDWTEAFFGQGTRLTVV.

V gene TRBV21-1 combines with J gene TRBJ2-7; TRBD1, as called in the table, went unchecked against the DNA. TRBV21-1 is a listed pseudogene. The CDR3 spans 15 residues. The CDR3 coding sequence is TGTGCCAGCGTTCCTGGACAGGGGTGTTCCTACGAGCAGTACTTC. This gives the protein CASVPGQGCSYEQYF.

The rearrangement uses TRBV27 and TRBJ2-3; D unclear. Germline V CDR1 and CDR2: MNHEY, SMNVEV (reference sequence). This CDR3 contains 13 residues. Trimming stripped 7 bases from V and 5 bases from J, with 13 bases between. The CDR3 sequence is CASNLTLGDTQYF. CDR3 bases: TGTGCCAGCAACTTGACATTGGGAGATACGCAGTATTTT.

This clonotype was counted a few times. This chain uses TRBV20-1 with TRBJ2-3; 11 bases align to TRBD1. Germline V lookup: CDR1 DFQATT, CDR2 SNEGSKA (reference sequence). There are 16 residues in the CDR3. V was clipped by 3 bases and J by 2 bases; unmatched bases: 7. The CDR3 coding sequence is TGCAGTGCTAGGAGCGGACAGGGGGCCGTCACAGATACGCAGTATTTT. Protein sequence: CSARSGQGAVTDTQYF.

Ten or more counts support this clonotype. The chain joins TRBV5-6 to TRBJ1-6, with 10 bases matching TRBD1. V shed 4 bases and J 7 bases; nucleotides not matched to a gene: 2. This CDR3 is 14 amino acids long. The germline V gene encodes CDR1 SGHDT and CDR2 YYEEEE. In DNA form, the CDR3 reads TGTGCCAGCAGCGCGGACAGGGGGAATTCACCCCTCCACTTT. Translating gives CASSADRGNSPLHF.

This clonotype was detected only a few times. CDR3 bases: TGTGCCTGGAGTGACCAGGCCTCAGGGGCCCTTGGGGAAAAACTGTTTTTT. It encodes CAWSDQASGALGEKLFF. The chain combines TRBV30 with TRBJ1-4; TRBD1 might be the D (6 bases). This CDR3 is built from 17 residues. In germline, CDR1 is GTSNPN, CDR2 SVGIG (reference sequence). Trimming removed 1 base from V and 8 bases from J, with 23 bases in between.

The chain's CDR3 is CASSLDGRGTGELFF. The CDR3 bases are TGCGCCAGCAGCTTGGACGGACGCGGCACCGGGGAGCTGTTTTTT. The chain links TRBV5-1 to TRBJ2-2, with D uncertain. V dropped 0 bases and J dropped 4 bases, with 10 bases sitting between them. In germline, CDR1 is SGHRS, CDR2 YFSETQ. CDR3 size: 15 residues.

This clonotype occurred a few times. CDR3 DNA: TGTGCCAGCAGCTCGCTCGCGGCGAACACTGAAGCTTTCTTT. The encoded protein is CASSSLAANTEAFF. The chain couples TRBV7-8 to TRBJ1-1, with D unresolved. Per germline, CDR1 SGHVS and CDR2 FQNEAQ. There are 14 residues in the CDR3. Trimming removed 4 bases from V and 1 base from J, with 10 bases in between.

Ten or more counts support this clonotype. This rearrangement joins TRBV5-1 to TRBJ2-6, with a possible D match to TRBD1 (5 bases). The germline CDR1 and CDR2 sequences are SGHRS and YFSETQ. The CDR3 has 16 residues. V was clipped by 3 bases and J by 0 bases, with 10 bases between them. The CDR3 nucleotides are TGCGCCAGCAGCTCAACAGGCGGCTCTGGGGCCAACGTCCTGACTTTC. Translating it yields CASSSTGGSGANVLTF. The entire variable domain, with the rest obtained from reference TRBV5-1 and TRBJ2-6, is as follows: KAGVTQTPRYLIKTRGQQVTLSCSPISGHRSVSWYQQTPGQGLQFLFEYFSETQRNKGNFPGRFSGRQFSNSRSEMNVSTLELGDSALYLCASSSTGGSGANVLTFGAGSRLTVL.

This clonotype turned up a few times. V is TRBV10-3 and J is TRBJ2-7; D is perhaps TRBD2 (5 bases). V gave up 7 bases and J gave up 3 bases, with 13 bases separating them. Per germline, CDR1 ENHRY and CDR2 SYGVKD. The CDR3 length is 13 residues. The CDR3 DNA sequence: TGTGCCATCACCGAGGGAGTCGTCTACGAGCAGTACTTC. Its translation: CAITEGVVYEQYF.

This clonotype appeared a few times. This chain links TRBV7-9 with TRBJ1-5, with D unresolved. The germline gives CDR1 SEHNR, CDR2 FQNEAQ (reference sequence). Trimming cost V 3 bases and J 2 bases, with 5 bases left between them. The CDR3 contains 13 residues. This chain's CDR3 is CASSFGRNQPQHF. The CDR3, as DNA: TGTGCCAGCAGCTTTGGACGCAATCAGCCCCAGCATTTT.

This clonotype occurred a few times. The genes are TRBV4-2 and TRBJ1-1; 8 bases align to TRBD1. The CDR3 totals 15 residues. Losses at the gene ends were 2 bases for V and 6 bases for J; bases not matched to a gene: 8. Germline loops: CDR1 LGHNA, CDR2 YNFKEQ. The DNA for the CDR3 is TGTGCCAGCAGCCAAACTTCAGGGGGCCGGGCTGAAGCTTTCTTT. Its protein product is CASSQTSGGRAEAFF.

The CDR3 loop is CASSQAAGDGLFF. In nucleotides, the CDR3 is TGCGCCAGCAGCCAAGCCGCGGGGGACGGGCTGTTTTTT. V usage is TRBV4-1 and J usage is TRBJ1-4, with D perhaps TRBD1 (5 bases). Germline V CDR1 and CDR2: MGHRA, YSYEKL. The V gene lost 1 base and the J gene lost 14 bases, with 14 bases spanning the gap. The CDR3 is 13 residues long.

About this clonotype itself: Without the conserved terminal phenylalanine or tryptophan, this CDR3 likely stems from a read error. This chain uses TRBV7-9 with TRBJ2-7; either TRBD1 or TRBD2 may fit D (5 bases each). V lost 5 bases and J lost 3, with 14 bases in between. CDR1 and CDR2 (germline): SEHNR, FQNEAQ (reference sequence). The CDR3 length is 14 residues. The CDR3: CASSPIRDDYEQYI. DNA for the CDR3: TGTGCCAGCAGCCCGATCCGGGACGACTACGAGCAGTACATC.

There are a few counts of this clonotype. The chain links TRBV10-2 to TRBJ2-1; the D gene is possibly TRBD2 (6 bases). Germline-derived CDR1 and CDR2 are WSHSY and SAAADI. The CDR3 is made up of 13 amino acids. V was pared by 0 bases and J by 10 bases, with 10 bases between. CDR3 residues: CASSESSGTEQFF. CDR3 sequence (DNA): TGCGCCAGCAGTGAGTCTAGCGGCACCGAGCAGTTCTTC.

The chain uses TRBV5-1 and TRBJ1-4; TRBD1 agrees at 8 bases. This CDR3 has 15 residues. CDR1 SGHRS and CDR2 YFSETQ come from the germline V gene. The V segment lost 4 bases and the J segment 6 bases; nucleotides outside the gene matches: 8. The CDR3 sequence is CASSPYRGSDEKLFF. CDR3 DNA: TGCGCCAGCAGCCCCTACAGGGGGTCGGATGAAAAACTGTTTTTT.

V usage is TRBV28 and J usage is TRBJ1-5; D is possibly TRBD1 (5 bases). The V and J ends lost 6 bases and 1 base respectively, with 13 bases between them. This CDR3 is built from 15 residues. Germline CDR1 and CDR2: MDHEN and SYDVKM. The CDR3 region is CASRPPTASNQPQHF. The CDR3 DNA follows: TGTGCCAGCAGGCCGCCGACAGCAAGCAATCAGCCCCAGCATTTT.

The CDR3: CRFRDTEAFF. CDR3 bases: TGCAGGTTCCGGGACACTGAAGCTTTCTTT. V usage is TRBV20-1 and J usage is TRBJ1-1, with D hard to call. The CDR3 runs to 10 residues. The germline V gene encodes CDR1 DFQATT and CDR2 SNEGSKA (reference sequence).

This chain connects TRBV4-3 to TRBJ2-7, with D possibly being TRBD1 (5 bases). This CDR3 spans 15 amino acids. Deletions cut 0 bases from V and 5 bases from J, with 14 bases between. From germline, CDR1 is LGHNA and CDR2 YSLEER. The CDR3 nucleotides are TGCGCCAGCAGCCAAGATTTTGGCAGGGCCGACGAGCAGTACTTC. As protein: CASSQDFGRADEQYF.

The rearrangement uses TRBV10-3 and TRBJ2-2, with a possible D match to TRBD1 (6 bases). V gave up 10 bases and J gave up 5 bases, with 20 bases separating them. CDR3 length: 15 amino acids. Germline V lookup: CDR1 ENHRY, CDR2 SYGVKD. Written as DNA, the CDR3 is TGTGCCACCGGGATTGACAGGTCCGGGACCGGGGAGCTGTTTTTT. The encoded protein is CATGIDRSGTGELFF.

This clonotype was seen more than once but under ten times. The V call is TRBV4-3, the J call TRBJ2-1; D is ambiguous. The CDR3 contains 15 residues. The germline gives CDR1 LGHNA, CDR2 YSLEER. V lost 3 bases to trimming and J lost 0 bases, with 9 bases between them. CDR3 nucleotide sequence: TGCGCCAGCAGCCATGGCCTAGACTCCTACAATGAGCAGTTCTTC. Its protein product is CASSHGLDSYNEQFF.

In nucleotides, the CDR3 is TGTGCCAGCAGTCCTCCGCCTAGGGGGAAGACAGATACGCAGTATTTT. The encoded protein is CASSPPPRGKTDTQYF. The rearrangement joins TRBV28 to TRBJ2-3, with D possibly matching TRBD1 (6 bases). From germline, CDR1 is MDHEN and CDR2 SYDVKM. This CDR3 region has 16 residues. The germline V and J ends were trimmed by 5 bases and 3 bases, with 18 bases remaining between them.

The V gene is TRBV14, the J gene TRBJ2-5; 8 nucleotides match TRBD2. This CDR3 has 17 amino acids. The germline CDR1 and CDR2 sequences are SGHDN and FVKESK. Losses at the gene ends were 4 bases for V and 5 bases for J; bases not matched to a gene: 15. DNA of the CDR3: TGTGCCAGCAGCCGCGGGACTAGTTATGCAGCGGTGGAGACCCAGTACTTC. Translated, it gives CASSRGTSYAAVETQYF.

The rearrangement uses TRBV29-1 and TRBJ1-1, with D unclear. This CDR3 has 13 residues. Between the trimmed V and J ends, which lost 7 bases and 4 bases, there was a span of 16 bases. CDR1 is SQVTM, CDR2 ANQGSEA, per germline. The CDR3 DNA reads as TGCAGCGCCTATGGGCCTGGTCCCACTGAAGCTTTCTTT. Its translation is CSAYGPGPTEAFF.

The V and J genes are TRBV7-9 and TRBJ2-2; D call uncertain. This CDR3 spans 12 amino acids. CDR1 and CDR2 (germline): SEHNR, FQNEAQ (reference sequence). V gave up 7 bases and J gave up 4 bases, with 7 bases separating them. CDR3 nucleotide sequence: TGTGCCAGCACCGCAATCACCGGGGAGCTGTTTTTT. Translated: CASTAITGELFF.

The chain carries TRBV4-1 and TRBJ2-2, with 8 bases that match TRBD2. There are 17 residues in the CDR3. Germline loops: CDR1 MGHRA, CDR2 YSYEKL. Trimming took 3 bases from V and 4 from J; bases not matched to a gene: 10. The CDR3: CASSHAGGRASTGELFF. CDR3 nucleotides: TGCGCCAGCAGCCACGCGGGGGGCAGGGCGAGCACCGGGGAGCTGTTTTTT.

This clonotype was recorded many times. The chain uses TRBV7-2 and TRBJ2-6; D gene ambiguous. Trimming stripped 2 bases from V and 0 bases from J, with 8 bases between. Looked up from germline, CDR1 is SGHTA and CDR2 is FQGNSA. The CDR3 sequence is 16 residues long. CDR3 region: CASSLQYSSGANVLTF. DNA of the CDR3: TGTGCCAGCAGCTTACAATACAGCTCTGGGGCCAACGTCCTGACTTTC.

In its sample, this clonotype was seen a few times. This sequence joins TRBV7-6 and TRBJ2-1; 12 nucleotides match TRBD1. This CDR3 is 20 amino acids long. V lost 6 bases, J lost 0 bases, and 15 bases stayed unmatched. Germline V gene lookup returns CDR1 SGHVS and CDR2 FNYEAQ. In nucleotides, the CDR3 is TGTGCCAGCAGTTCCCGGGGGGGACAGGGGGCCTTGAGCTCCTACAATGAGCAGTTCTTC. This codes for CASSSRGGQGALSSYNEQFF.

The V gene is TRBV12-3 or TRBV12-4, the J gene TRBJ2-2; the D gene is possibly TRBD2 (7 bases). This CDR3 is 16 amino acids long. Trimming took off 7 bases at V and 7 bases at J, with 22 bases between the two ends. CDR3 in DNA: TGTGCCAGCACCTTGGGGGGGCTAGCGACGGTCGGGGAGCTGTTTTTT. Encoded protein: CASTLGGLATVGELFF.